Listed below are T cell receptor beta chains from one sample, sequenced in a study of CD8 T cells in Susac syndrome. Each CDR3 protein is one row after TCRdb ran MiXCR on the immunoSEQ multiplex PCR reads. Of more than 100,000 distinct CDR3 sequences in the sample, 65% to 90% were seen once. Sequencing was carried out using CD8+ T cells from PBMCs. The receptors were gathered from a human donor with multiple sclerosis. Both conserved end residues are part of each CDR3. Each record gives: J gene, D gene, clone size, V gene, CDR3 protein, CDR3 DNA. D genes are given only for firm matches. Clone sizes are given selectively: once, few, many, or a class where the clone is expanded.

TRBJ2-5	.	.	TRBV12-5	CASAKEGYQETQYF	TGTGCTAGTGCCAAGGAAGGGTACCAAGAGACCCAGTACTTC
TRBJ1-2	.	.	TRBV16	CASSPLGGAKDGYTF	TGTGCCAGCAGCCCCCTCGGAGGGGCTAAAGACGGCTACACCTTC
TRBJ2-1	.	.	TRBV2	CASSDPTRDEQFF	TGTGCCAGCAGTGACCCAACACGGGATGAGCAGTTCTTC
TRBJ1-2	.	once	TRBV7-9	CASVGEDYGYTF	TGTGCCAGCGTGGGCGAGGACTATGGCTACACCTTC
TRBJ1-5	.	.	TRBV6-6	CASSYGPGRQPQHF	TGTGCCAGCAGTTACGGGCCGGGCAGACAGCCCCAGCATTTT
TRBJ2-2	TRBD2	.	TRBV30	CAWIGALSGRAVGELFF	TGTGCCTGGATAGGTGCCCTTAGCGGGAGGGCTGTCGGGGAGCTGTTTTTT
TRBJ2-6	.	once	TRBV5-4	CATLSGANVLTF	TGTGCCACCCTCTCTGGGGCCAACGTCCTGACTTTC
TRBJ1-1	.	.	TRBV2	CASSEMGFNTEAFF	TGTGCCAGCAGTGAAATGGGGTTTAACACTGAAGCTTTCTTT
TRBJ2-1	TRBD2	.	TRBV29-1	CSVELREQGNNEQFF	TGCAGCGTTGAATTGCGGGAGCAAGGGAACAATGAGCAGTTCTTC
TRBJ2-5	.	.	TRBV27	CASSFSVGETQYF	TGTGCCAGCAGTTTCAGCGTCGGGGAGACCCAGTACTTC
TRBJ1-5	.	.	TRBV15	CATSRVNRTLEPQHF	TGTGCCACCAGCAGAGTGAATAGAACCTTAGAGCCCCAGCATTTT
TRBJ1-1	.	.	TRBV19	CASSWGNTEAFF	TGTGCCAGTAGCTGGGGCAACACTGAAGCTTTCTTT
TRBJ1-1	.	.	TRBV7-9	CASRARDSTEAFF	TGTGCCAGCAGGGCTAGAGATAGCACTGAAGCTTTCTTT
TRBJ1-1	.	.	TRBV5-8	CASSFGGVSEAFF	TGTGCCAGCAGCTTCGGGGGAGTCTCTGAAGCTTTCTTT
TRBJ2-1	TRBD1	.	TRBV27	CASSLGRGLYNEQFF	TGTGCCAGCAGTTTAGGCAGGGGGCTCTACAATGAGCAGTTCTTC
TRBJ1-3	.	.	TRBV4-3	CASSPGTVGNTIYF	TGCGCCAGCAGCCCCGGGACTGTCGGAAACACCATATATTTT
TRBJ1-1	TRBD1	.	TRBV14	CASSPTGAGNTEAFF	TGTGCCAGCAGCCCCACAGGGGCCGGGAACACTGAAGCTTTCTTT
TRBJ2-7	.	few	TRBV5-6	CASSLVGVDEQYF	TGTGCCAGCAGCTTGGTAGGGGTCGACGAGCAGTACTTC
TRBJ1-3	TRBD1	.	TRBV20-1	CSATGQGVTGNTIYF	TGCAGTGCTACAGGACAGGGAGTTACTGGAAACACCATATATTTT
TRBJ1-1	.	.	TRBV19	CASSTGPNTEAFF	TGTGCCAGTAGTACCGGGCCGAACACTGAAGCTTTCTTT
TRBJ2-2	.	.	TRBV19	CASSRPTTGELFF	TGTGCCAGTAGTCGGCCCACCACCGGGGAGCTGTTTTTT
TRBJ2-5	TRBD1	.	TRBV7-2	CASSLDPGTGGGQETQYF	TGTGCCAGCAGCTTAGACCCTGGGACAGGGGGGGGTCAAGAGACCCAGTACTTC
TRBJ1-5	.	once	TRBV6-5	CASSYGRGQPQHF	TGTGCCAGCAGTTACGGGAGGGGACAGCCCCAGCATTTT
TRBJ2-7	.	.	TRBV7-2	CASSWYSYEQYF	TGTGCCAGCAGCTGGTACTCCTACGAGCAGTACTTC
TRBJ2-1	TRBD2	.	TRBV19	CASSAGTSGGASSYNEQFF	TGTGCCAGTAGTGCCGGGACTAGCGGGGGGGCCAGCTCCTACAATGAGCAGTTCTTC
TRBJ1-6	.	.	TRBV2	CASWDLEPHSPLHF	TGTGCCAGCTGGGATTTGGAGCCTCATTCACCCCTCCACTTT
TRBJ2-1	.	.	TRBV24-1	CATSDSDSLYNEQFF	TGTGCCACCAGTGACTCGGACAGCTTATACAATGAGCAGTTCTTC
TRBJ2-3	TRBD2	.	TRBV27	CASKWSGGSTDTQYF	TGTGCCAGCAAATGGAGCGGGGGAAGCACAGATACGCAGTATTTT
TRBJ1-1	.	.	TRBV12-3/TRBV12-4	CASSLVVMNTEAFF	TGTGCCAGCAGTTTGGTGGTCATGAACACTGAAGCTTTCTTT
TRBJ2-6	.	.	TRBV27	CASSLWGTGANVLTF	TGTGCCAGCAGTTTATGGGGGACCGGGGCCAACGTCCTGACTTTC
TRBJ2-1	.	.	TRBV12-3/TRBV12-4	CASRGIASEQFF	TGTGCCAGCAGGGGGATAGCTTCTGAGCAGTTCTTC
TRBJ1-5	.	.	TRBV28	CASSPEDSNQPQHF	TGTGCCAGCAGCCCAGAGGATAGCAATCAGCCCCAGCATTTT
TRBJ1-2	TRBD1	once	TRBV27	CASSSTTGGAGGYTF	TGTGCCAGCAGTTCAACGACAGGGGGCGCGGGGGGCTACACCTTC
TRBJ2-5	.	.	TRBV5-1	CASRGGALSPQETQYF	TGCGCCAGCAGAGGCGGGGCCCTAAGCCCTCAAGAGACCCAGTACTTC
TRBJ1-1	.	.	TRBV6-2/TRBV6-3	CASRQVPGMNTEAFF	TGTGCCAGCAGACAGGTGCCAGGGATGAACACTGAAGCTTTCTTT
TRBJ2-2	.	once	TRBV4-1	CASSQVQGQGTGELFF	TGCGCCAGCAGCCAAGTTCAGGGGCAAGGGACCGGGGAGCTGTTTTTT
TRBJ2-5	.	.	TRBV20-1	CSARDYATGGRAAQETQYF	TGCAGTGCTAGAGATTATGCGACCGGGGGCAGGGCCGCACAAGAGACCCAGTACTTC
TRBJ2-1	TRBD1	.	TRBV19	CASSAGQGLIKVDEQFF	TGTGCCAGTAGTGCCGGACAGGGTCTTATTAAGGTCGATGAGCAGTTCTTC
TRBJ2-1	TRBD2	.	TRBV4-1	CASSQRAGGVFF	TGCGCCAGCAGCCAAAGGGCGGGAGGTGTGTTCTTC
TRBJ2-7	TRBD2	.	TRBV7-6	CASSLFPGTSGGTSYEQYF	TGTGCCAGCAGCTTATTCCCAGGGACTAGCGGGGGGACCTCCTACGAGCAGTACTTC
TRBJ1-2	.	.	TRBV9	CASSSVAGDYGYTF	TGTGCCAGCAGCTCCGTGGCGGGGGACTATGGCTACACCTTC
TRBJ2-3	TRBD1	.	TRBV24-1	CATSTRDSSSAQRTDTQYF	TGTGCCACCAGCACCCGGGACAGTTCGAGCGCGCAACGCACAGATACGCAGTATTTT
TRBJ1-5	.	few	TRBV4-1	CASSQEPGSNQPQHF	TGCGCCAGCAGCCAAGAACCCGGAAGCAATCAGCCCCAGCATTTT
TRBJ2-1	.	.	TRBV19	CASSIGVGYNEQFF	TGTGCCAGTAGTATAGGTGTAGGGTACAATGAGCAGTTCTTC
TRBJ2-7	.	.	TRBV6-1	CASSESSYEQYF	TGTGCCAGCAGTGAATCATCCTACGAGCAGTACTTC
TRBJ2-3	.	.	TRBV29-1	CSVEDGPDTQYF	TGCAGCGTTGAAGACGGACCAGATACGCAGTATTTT
TRBJ2-4	.	.	TRBV7-9	CASSLASGRENIQYF	TGTGCCAGCAGCTTAGCCTCGGGAAGAGAAAACATTCAGTACTTC
TRBJ1-1	.	once	TRBV7-6	CASSLERTEMNTEAFF	TGTGCCAGCAGCTTAGAACGGACCGAAATGAACACTGAAGCTTTCTTT
TRBJ1-1	.	.	TRBV4-1	CASSQASTDRWNTEAFF	TGCGCCAGCAGCCAAGCCTCAACGGACAGATGGAACACTGAAGCTTTCTTT
TRBJ1-5	TRBD1	.	TRBV28	CASSLRGRGSNQPQHF	TGTGCCAGCAGTCTCAGGGGGCGAGGGAGCAATCAGCCCCAGCATTTT